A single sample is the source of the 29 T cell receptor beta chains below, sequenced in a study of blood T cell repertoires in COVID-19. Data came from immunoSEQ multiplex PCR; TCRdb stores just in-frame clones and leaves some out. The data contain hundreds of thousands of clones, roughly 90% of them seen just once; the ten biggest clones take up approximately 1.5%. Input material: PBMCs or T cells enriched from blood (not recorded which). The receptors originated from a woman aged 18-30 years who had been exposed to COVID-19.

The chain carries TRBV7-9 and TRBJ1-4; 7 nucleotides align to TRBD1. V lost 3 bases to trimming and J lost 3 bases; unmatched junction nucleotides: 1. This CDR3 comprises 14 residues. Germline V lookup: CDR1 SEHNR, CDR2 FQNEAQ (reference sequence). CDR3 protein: CASSFGTANEKLFF. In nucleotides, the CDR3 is TGTGCCAGCAGCTTTGGGACAGCTAATGAAAAACTGTTTTTT.

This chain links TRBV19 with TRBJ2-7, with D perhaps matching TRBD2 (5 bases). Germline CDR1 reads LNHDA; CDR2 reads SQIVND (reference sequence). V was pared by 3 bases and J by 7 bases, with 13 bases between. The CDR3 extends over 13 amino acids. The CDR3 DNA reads TGTGCCAGTAGTATTCTTATTTCGGGGGAGCAGTACTTC. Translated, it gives CASSILISGEQYF.

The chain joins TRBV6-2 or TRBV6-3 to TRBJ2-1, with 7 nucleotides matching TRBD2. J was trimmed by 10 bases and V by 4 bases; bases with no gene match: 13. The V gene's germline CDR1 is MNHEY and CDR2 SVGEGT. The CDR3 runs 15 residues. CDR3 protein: CASSSHGTTREEQFF. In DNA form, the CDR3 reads TGTGCCAGCAGTTCGCACGGGACTACCCGCGAGGAGCAGTTCTTC.

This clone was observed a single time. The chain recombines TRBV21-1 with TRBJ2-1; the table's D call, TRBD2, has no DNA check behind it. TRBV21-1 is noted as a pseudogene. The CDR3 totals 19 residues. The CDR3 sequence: CASSKFTLAGGSSYNEQFF. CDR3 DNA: TGTGCCAGCAGCAAATTCACACTAGCGGGGGGGAGCTCCTACAATGAGCAGTTCTTC.

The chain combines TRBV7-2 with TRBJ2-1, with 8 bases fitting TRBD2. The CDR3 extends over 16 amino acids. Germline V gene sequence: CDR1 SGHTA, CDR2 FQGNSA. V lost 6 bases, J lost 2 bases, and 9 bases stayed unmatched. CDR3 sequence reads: CASRDLGGVPYNEQFF. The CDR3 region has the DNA TGTGCCAGCAGAGACCTCGGGGGGGTACCCTACAATGAGCAGTTCTTC.

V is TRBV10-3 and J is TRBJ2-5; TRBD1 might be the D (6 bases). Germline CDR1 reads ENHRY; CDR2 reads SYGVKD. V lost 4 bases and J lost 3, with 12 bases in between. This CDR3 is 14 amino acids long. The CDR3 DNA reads TGTGCCATCAGTGCCTCAGGGGCTGAAGAGACCCAGTACTTC. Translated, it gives CAISASGAEETQYF.

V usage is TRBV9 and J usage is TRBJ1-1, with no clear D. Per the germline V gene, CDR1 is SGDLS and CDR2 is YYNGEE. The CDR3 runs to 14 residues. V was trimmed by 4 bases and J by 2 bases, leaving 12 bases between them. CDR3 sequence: CASSSDSGNTEAFF. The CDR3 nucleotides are TGTGCCAGCAGCTCGGACTCAGGTAACACTGAAGCTTTCTTT.

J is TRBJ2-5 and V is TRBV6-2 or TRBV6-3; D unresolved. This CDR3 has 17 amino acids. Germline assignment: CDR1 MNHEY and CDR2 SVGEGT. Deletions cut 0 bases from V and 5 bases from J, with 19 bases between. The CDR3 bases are TGTGCCAGCAGTTACTCGAGATACCGAGCGCCCGGCGAGACCCAGTACTTC. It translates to CASSYSRYRAPGETQYF.

CDR3 coding DNA: TGTGCCAGCAGCCATCGCTATGGCTACACCTTC. It specifies CASSHRYGYTF. The V call is TRBV3-1 (or the pseudogene TRBV3-2), the J call TRBJ1-2; no clear D gene. CDR1 is LGHDT, CDR2 YNNKEL, per germline (reference sequence). CDR3 size: 11 residues. Trimming left V 3 bases short and J 4 bases short, with 3 bases between.

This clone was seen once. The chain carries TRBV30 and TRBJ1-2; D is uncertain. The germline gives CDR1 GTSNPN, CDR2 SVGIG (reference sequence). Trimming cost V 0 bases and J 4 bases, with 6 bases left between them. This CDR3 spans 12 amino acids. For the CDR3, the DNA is TGTGCCTGGAGTGTAGCAACCTATGGCTACACCTTC. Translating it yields CAWSVATYGYTF.

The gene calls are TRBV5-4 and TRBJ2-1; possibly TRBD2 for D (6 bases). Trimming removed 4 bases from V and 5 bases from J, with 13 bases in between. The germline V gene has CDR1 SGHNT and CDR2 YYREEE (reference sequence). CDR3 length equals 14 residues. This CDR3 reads CASSPGGTHNEQFF. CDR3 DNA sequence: TGTGCCAGCAGCCCCGGCGGGACTCACAATGAGCAGTTCTTC.

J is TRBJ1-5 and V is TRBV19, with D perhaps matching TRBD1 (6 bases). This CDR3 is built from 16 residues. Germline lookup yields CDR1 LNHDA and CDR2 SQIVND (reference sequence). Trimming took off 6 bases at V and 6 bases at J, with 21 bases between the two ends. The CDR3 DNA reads TGTGCCAGTAGCAAGGGGGGGGAAATACCCTTTCAGCCCCAGCATTTT. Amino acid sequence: CASSKGGEIPFQPQHF.

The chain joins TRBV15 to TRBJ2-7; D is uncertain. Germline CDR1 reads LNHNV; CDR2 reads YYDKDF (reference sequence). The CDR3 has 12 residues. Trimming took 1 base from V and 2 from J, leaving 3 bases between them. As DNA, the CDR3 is TGTGCCACCAGCAGAGCCACCTACGAGCAGTACTTC. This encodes CATSRATYEQYF.

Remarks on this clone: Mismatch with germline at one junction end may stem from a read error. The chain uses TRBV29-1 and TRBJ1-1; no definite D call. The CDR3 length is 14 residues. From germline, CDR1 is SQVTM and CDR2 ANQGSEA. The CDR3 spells CSVEAEAMNTEAFF. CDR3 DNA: TGCAGCGTCGAAGCGGAGGCCATGAACACTGAAGCTTTCTTT.

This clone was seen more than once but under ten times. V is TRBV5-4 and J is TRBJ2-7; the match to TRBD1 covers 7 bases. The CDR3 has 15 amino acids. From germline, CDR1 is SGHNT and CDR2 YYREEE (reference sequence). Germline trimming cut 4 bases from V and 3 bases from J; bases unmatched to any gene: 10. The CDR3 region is CASSEDRVGNYEQYF. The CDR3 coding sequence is TGTGCCAGCAGCGAAGACAGGGTAGGGAACTACGAGCAGTACTTC.

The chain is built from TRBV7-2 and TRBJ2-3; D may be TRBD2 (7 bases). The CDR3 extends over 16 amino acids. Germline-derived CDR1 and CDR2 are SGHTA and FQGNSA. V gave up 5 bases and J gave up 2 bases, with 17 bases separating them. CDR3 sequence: CASSPRRGGLTDTQYF. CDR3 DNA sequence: TGTGCCAGCAGCCCACGCCGCGGGGGCCTCACAGATACGCAGTATTTT.

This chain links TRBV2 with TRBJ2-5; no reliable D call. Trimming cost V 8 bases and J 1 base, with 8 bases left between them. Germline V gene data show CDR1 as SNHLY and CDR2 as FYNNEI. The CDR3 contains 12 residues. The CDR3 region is CASFAIQETQYF. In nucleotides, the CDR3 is TGTGCCAGCTTTGCGATCCAAGAGACCCAGTACTTC.

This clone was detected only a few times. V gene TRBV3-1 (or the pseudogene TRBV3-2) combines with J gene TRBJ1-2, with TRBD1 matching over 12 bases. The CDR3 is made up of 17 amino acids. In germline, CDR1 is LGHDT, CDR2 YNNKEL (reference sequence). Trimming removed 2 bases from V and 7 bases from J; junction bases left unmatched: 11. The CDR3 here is CASSQSRDRGLRGGYTF. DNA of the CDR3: TGTGCCAGCAGCCAATCCCGGGACAGGGGGCTTCGTGGTGGCTACACCTTC.

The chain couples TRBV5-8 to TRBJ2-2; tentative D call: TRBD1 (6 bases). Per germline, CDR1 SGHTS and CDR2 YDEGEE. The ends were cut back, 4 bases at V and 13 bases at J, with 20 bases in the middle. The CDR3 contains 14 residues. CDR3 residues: CASSPGHTIKGLFF. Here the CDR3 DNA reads TGTGCCAGCAGCCCGGGACATACTATCAAGGGGCTGTTTTTT.

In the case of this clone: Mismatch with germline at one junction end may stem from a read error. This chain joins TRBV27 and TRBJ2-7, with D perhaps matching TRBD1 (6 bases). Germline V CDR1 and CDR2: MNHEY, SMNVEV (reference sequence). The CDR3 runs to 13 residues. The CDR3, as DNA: TGTGCCAGCAGTCGGACAGTCTCCCACGAGCAGTACTTC. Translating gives CASSRTVSHEQYF.

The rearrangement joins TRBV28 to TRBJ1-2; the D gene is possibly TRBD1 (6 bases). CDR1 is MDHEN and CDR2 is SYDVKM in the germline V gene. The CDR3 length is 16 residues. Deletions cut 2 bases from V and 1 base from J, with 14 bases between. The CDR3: CASSLTGPKDNYGYTF. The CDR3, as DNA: TGTGCCAGCAGTTTAACAGGGCCTAAAGATAACTATGGCTACACCTTC.

In DNA form, the CDR3 reads TGCAGTGCTCTTAACTATGGCTACACCTTC. It specifies CSALNYGYTF. This sequence joins TRBV20-1 and TRBJ1-2; D gene ambiguous. Between the trimmed V and J ends, which lost 5 bases and 1 base, there was a span of 2 bases. The V gene's germline CDR1 is DFQATT and CDR2 SNEGSKA (reference sequence). The CDR3 is 10 residues long.

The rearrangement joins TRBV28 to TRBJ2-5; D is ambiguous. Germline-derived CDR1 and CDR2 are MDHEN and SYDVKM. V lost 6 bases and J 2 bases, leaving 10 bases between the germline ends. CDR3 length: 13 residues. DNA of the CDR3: TGTGCCAGCAGAACAGCCCTTCAAGAGACCCAGTACTTC. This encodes CASRTALQETQYF.

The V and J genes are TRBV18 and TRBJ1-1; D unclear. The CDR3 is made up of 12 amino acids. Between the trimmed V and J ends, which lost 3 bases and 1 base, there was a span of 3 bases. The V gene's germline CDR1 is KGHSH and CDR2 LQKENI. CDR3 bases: TGTGCCAGCTCACCCCAGAACACTGAAGCTTTCTTT. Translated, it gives CASSPQNTEAFF.

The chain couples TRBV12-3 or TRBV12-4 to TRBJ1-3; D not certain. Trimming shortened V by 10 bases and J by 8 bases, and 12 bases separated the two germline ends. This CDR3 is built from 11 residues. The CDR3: CATLDGHTIYF. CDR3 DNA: TGTGCCACCTTAGATGGGCACACCATATATTTT.

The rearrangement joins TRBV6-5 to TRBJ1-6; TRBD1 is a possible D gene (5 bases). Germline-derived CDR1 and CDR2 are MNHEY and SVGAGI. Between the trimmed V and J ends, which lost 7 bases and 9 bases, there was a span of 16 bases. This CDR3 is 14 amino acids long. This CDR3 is CASTAGTTFSPLHF. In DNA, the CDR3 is TGTGCCAGCACCGCGGGGACGACGTTTTCACCCCTCCACTTT.

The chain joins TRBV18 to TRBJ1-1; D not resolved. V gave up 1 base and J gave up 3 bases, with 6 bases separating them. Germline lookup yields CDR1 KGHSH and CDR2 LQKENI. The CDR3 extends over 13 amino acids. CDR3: CASSPQRDTEAFF. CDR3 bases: TGTGCCAGCTCACCACAGAGGGACACTGAAGCTTTCTTT.

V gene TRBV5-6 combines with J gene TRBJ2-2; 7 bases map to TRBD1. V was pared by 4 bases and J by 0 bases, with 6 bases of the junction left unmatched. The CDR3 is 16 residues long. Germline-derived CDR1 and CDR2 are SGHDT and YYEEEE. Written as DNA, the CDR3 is TGTGCCAGCAGCGCCACAGGGGACGCGAACACCGGGGAGCTGTTTTTT. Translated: CASSATGDANTGELFF.

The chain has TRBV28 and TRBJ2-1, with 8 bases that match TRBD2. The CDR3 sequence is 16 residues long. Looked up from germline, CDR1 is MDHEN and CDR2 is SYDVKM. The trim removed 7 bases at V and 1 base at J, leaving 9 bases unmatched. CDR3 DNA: TGTGCCAGCACGGGAAGGGTAGCGGGATCCTACAATGAGCAGTTCTTC. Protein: CASTGRVAGSYNEQFF.